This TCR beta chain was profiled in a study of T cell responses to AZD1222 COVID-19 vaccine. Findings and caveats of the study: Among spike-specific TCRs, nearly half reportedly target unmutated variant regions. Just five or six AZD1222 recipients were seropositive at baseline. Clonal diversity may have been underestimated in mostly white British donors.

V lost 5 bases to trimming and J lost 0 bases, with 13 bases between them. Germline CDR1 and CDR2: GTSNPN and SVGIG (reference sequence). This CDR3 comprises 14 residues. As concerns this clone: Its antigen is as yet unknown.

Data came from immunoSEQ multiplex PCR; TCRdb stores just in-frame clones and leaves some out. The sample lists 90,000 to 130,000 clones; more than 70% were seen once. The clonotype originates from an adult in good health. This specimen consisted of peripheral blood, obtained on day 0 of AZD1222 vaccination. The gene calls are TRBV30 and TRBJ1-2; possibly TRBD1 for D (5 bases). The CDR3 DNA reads TGTGCCTGGGCAGGGAACGGAGCTAACTATGGCTACACCTTC. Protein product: CAWAGNGANYGYTF.